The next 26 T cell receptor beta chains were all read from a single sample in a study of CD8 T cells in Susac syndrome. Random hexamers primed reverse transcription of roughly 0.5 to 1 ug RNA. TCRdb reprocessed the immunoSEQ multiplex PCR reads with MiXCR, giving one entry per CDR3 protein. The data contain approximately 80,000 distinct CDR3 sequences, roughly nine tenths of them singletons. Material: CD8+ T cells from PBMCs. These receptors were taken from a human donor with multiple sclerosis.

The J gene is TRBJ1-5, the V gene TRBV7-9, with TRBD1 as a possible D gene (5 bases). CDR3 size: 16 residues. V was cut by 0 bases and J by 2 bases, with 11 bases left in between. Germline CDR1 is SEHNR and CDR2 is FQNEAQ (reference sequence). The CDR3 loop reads CASSLAEGQGNQPQHF. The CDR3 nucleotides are TGTGCCAGCAGCTTAGCGGAGGGGCAGGGCAATCAGCCCCAGCATTTT.

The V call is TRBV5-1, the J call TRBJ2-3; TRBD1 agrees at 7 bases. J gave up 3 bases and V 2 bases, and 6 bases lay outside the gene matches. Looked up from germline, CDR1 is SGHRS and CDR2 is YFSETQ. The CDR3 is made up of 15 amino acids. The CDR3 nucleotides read TGCGCCAGCAGCTTAGCGACAGGGTGGACAGATACGCAGTATTTT. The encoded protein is CASSLATGWTDTQYF.

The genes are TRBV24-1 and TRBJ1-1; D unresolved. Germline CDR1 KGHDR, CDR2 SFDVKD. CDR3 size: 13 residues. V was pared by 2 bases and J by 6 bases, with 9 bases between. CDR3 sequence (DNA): TGTGCCACCAGTGATTGGGGTGCGGCTGAAGCTTTCTTT. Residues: CATSDWGAAEAFF.

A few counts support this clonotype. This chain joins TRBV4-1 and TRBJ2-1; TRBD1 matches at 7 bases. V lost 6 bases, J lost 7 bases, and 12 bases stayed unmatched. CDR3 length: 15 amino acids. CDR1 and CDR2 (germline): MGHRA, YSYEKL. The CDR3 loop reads CASRTGTPKRNEQFF. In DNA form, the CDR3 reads TGCGCCAGCAGGACAGGGACACCCAAGAGGAATGAGCAGTTCTTC.

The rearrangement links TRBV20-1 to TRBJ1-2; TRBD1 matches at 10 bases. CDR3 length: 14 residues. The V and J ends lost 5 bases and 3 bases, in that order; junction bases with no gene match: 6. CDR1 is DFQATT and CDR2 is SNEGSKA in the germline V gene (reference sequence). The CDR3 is CSAFGQGEDYGYTF. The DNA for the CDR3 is TGCAGTGCTTTTGGACAGGGGGAGGACTATGGCTACACCTTC.

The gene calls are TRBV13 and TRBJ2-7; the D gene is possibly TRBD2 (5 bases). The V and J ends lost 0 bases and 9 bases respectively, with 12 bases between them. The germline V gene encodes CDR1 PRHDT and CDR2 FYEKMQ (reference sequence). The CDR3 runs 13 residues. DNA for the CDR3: TGTGCCAGCAGCTTAGGCCCGGGGAACGCGCAGTACTTC. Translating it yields CASSLGPGNAQYF.

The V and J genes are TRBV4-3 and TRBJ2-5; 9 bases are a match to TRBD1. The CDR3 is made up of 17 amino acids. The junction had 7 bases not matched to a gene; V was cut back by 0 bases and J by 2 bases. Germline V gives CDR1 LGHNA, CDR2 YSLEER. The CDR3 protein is CASSQDWDRATQETQYF. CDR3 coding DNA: TGCGCCAGCAGCCAAGACTGGGACAGGGCGACGCAAGAGACCCAGTACTTC.

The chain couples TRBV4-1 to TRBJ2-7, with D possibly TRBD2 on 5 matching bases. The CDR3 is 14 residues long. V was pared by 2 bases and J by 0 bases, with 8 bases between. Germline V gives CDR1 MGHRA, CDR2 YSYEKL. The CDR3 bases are TGCGCCAGCAGCCAATTAGCGACCTCCTACGAGCAGTACTTC. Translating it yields CASSQLATSYEQYF.

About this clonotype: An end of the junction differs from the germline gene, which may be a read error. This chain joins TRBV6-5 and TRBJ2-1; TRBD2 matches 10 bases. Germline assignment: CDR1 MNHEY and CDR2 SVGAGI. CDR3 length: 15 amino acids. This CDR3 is CASSHSAGGYNEQFF. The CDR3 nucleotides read TGTGCCAGCAGTCACTCAGCGGGAGGGTACAATGAGCAGTTCTTC.

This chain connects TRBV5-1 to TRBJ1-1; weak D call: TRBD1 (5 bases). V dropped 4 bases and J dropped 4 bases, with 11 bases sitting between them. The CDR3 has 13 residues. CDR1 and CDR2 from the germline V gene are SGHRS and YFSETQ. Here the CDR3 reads CASSNHRSTEAFF. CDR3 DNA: TGCGCCAGCAGCAACCACAGGAGCACTGAAGCTTTCTTT.

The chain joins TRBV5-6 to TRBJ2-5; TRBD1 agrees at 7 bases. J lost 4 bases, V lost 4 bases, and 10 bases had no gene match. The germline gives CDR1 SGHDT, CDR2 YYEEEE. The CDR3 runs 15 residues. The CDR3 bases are TGTGCCAGCAGCGACCTGGGACAGATTAGAGAGACCCAGTACTTC. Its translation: CASSDLGQIRETQYF.

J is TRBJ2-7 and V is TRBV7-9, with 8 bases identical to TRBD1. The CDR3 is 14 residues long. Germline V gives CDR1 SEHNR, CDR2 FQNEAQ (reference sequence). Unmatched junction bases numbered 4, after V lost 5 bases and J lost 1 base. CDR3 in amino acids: CASSTGQGSYEQYF. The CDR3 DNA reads TGTGCCAGCAGCACCGGACAGGGTTCCTACGAGCAGTACTTC.

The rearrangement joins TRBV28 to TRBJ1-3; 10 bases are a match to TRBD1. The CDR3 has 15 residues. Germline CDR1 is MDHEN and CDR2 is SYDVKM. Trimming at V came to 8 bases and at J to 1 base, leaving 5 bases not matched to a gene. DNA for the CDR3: TGTGCCAGCGGCCGGGACAGGGGATCTGGAAACACCATATATTTT. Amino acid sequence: CASGRDRGSGNTIYF.

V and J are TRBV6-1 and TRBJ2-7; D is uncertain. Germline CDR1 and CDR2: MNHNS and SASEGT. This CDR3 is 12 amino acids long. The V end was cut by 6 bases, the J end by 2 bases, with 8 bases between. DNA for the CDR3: TGTGCCAGCAGGGGTGTCACCTACGAGCAGTACTTC. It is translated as CASRGVTYEQYF.

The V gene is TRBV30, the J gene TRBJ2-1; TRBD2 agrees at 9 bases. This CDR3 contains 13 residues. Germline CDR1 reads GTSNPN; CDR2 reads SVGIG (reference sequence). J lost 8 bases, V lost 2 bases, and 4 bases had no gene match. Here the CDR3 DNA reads TGTGCCTGGAGTCTACTAGCGGGTCATGAGCAGTTCTTC. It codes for CAWSLLAGHEQFF.

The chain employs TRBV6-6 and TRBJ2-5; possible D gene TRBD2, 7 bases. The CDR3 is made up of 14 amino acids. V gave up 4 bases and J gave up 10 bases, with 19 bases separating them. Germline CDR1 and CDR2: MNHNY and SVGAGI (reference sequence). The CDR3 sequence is CASSSGGGRGDQYF. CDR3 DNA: TGTGCCAGCAGTTCTGGGGGGGGCCGAGGAGACCAGTACTTC.

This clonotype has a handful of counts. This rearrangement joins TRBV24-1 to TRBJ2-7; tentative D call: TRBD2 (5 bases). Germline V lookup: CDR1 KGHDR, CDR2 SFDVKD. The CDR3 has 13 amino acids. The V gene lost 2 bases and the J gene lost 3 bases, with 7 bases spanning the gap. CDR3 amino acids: CATSDSGVYEQYF. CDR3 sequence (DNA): TGTGCCACCAGTGATTCCGGGGTCTACGAGCAGTACTTC.

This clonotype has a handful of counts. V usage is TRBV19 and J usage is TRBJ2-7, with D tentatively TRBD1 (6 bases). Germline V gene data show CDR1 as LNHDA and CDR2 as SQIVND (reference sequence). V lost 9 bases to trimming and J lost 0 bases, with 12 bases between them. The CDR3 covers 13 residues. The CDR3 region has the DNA TGTGCCAGCCAAAGGGACAACTCCTACGAGCAGTACTTC. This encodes CASQRDNSYEQYF.

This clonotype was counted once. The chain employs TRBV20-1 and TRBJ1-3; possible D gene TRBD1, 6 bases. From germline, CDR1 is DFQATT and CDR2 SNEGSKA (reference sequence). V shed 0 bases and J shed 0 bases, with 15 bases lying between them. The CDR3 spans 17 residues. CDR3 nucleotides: TGCAGTGCTAGAGATTTATCGGACAGAGACTCTGGAAACACCATATATTTT. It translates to CSARDLSDRDSGNTIYF.

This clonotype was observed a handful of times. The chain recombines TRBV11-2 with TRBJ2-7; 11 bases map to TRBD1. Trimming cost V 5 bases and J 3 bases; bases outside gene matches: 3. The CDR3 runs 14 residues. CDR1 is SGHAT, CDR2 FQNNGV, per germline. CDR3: CASSPGTGGYEQYF. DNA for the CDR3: TGTGCCAGCAGCCCCGGGACAGGGGGCTACGAGCAGTACTTC. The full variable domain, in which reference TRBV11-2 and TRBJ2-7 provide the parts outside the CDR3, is EAGVAQSPRYKIIEKRQSVAFWCNPISGHATLYWYQQILGQGPKLLIQFQNNGVVDDSQLPKDRFSAERLKGVDSTLKIQPAKLEDSAVYLCASSPGTGGYEQYFGPGTRLTVT.

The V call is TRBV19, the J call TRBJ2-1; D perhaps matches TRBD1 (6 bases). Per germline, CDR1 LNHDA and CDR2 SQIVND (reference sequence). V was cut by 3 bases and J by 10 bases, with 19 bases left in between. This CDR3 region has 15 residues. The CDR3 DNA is TGTGCCAGTAGTATTGGACAGCTCCTGTATGGGGAGCAGTTCTTC. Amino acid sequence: CASSIGQLLYGEQFF.

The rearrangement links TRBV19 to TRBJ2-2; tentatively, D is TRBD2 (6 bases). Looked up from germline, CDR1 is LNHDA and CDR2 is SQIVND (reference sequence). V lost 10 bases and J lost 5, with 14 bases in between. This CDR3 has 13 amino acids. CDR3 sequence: CATTGVATGELFF. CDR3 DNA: TGTGCCACCACGGGAGTAGCTACCGGGGAGCTGTTTTTT.

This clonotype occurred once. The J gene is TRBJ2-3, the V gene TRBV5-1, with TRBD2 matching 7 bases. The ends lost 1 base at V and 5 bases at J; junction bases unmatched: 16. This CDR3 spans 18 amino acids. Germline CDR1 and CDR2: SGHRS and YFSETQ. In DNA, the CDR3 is TGCGCCAGCAGCTTGAGTGTTTTTACAGCGGGGATGCGAGATACGCAGTATTTT. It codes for CASSLSVFTAGMRDTQYF.

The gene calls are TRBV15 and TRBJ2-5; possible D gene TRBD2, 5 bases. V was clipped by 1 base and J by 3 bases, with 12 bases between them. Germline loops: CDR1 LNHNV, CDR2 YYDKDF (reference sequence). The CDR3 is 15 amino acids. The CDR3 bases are TGTGCCACCAGCAGAGGGGCGACGGGAAAAGAGACCCAGTACTTC. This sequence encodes CATSRGATGKETQYF. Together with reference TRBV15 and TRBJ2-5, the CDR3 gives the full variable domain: DAMVIQNPRYQVTQFGKPVTLSCSQTLNHNVMYWYQQKSSQAPKLLFHYYDKDFNNEADTPDNFQSRRPNTSFCFLDIRSPGLGDTAMYLCATSRGATGKETQYFGPGTRLLVL.

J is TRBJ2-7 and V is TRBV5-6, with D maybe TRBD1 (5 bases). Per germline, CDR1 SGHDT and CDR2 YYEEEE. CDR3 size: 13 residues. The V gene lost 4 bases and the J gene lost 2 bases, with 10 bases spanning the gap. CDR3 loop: CASSLEQAYEQYF. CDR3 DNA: TGTGCCAGCAGCCTTGAACAGGCCTACGAGCAGTACTTC.

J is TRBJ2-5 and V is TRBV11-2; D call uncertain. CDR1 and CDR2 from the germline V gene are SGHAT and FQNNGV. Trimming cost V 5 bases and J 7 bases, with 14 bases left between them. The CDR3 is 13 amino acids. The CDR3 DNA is TGTGCCAGCAGCCTGATGGGGTCCGGGACCCAGTACTTC. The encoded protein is CASSLMGSGTQYF.